The present TCR beta chain was sequenced within a study of CD8+ T cells in alopecia areata. Extraction of RNA preceded its reverse transcription into cDNA, which served as the sequencing template. Method: immunoSEQ multiplex PCR; TCRdb's copy keeps in-frame clones and lacks some. The data hold 150,000 to 200,000 clones, with roughly 70% observed a single time. PBMCs, the starting material, were the source of sorted CD4+ and CD8+ T cells. This clone has a handful of counts. Deletions cut 2 bases from V and 2 bases from J, with 18 bases between. The CDR3 length is 17 residues. Germline V lookup: CDR1 SGHRS, CDR2 YFSETQ.

This receptor was taken from a human donor with alopecia areata. Sample: CD8+ T cells sorted from blood, taken at week 0. J is TRBJ2-3 and V is TRBV5-1; a weak D match, TRBD2 (6 bases). CDR3 region: CASSLMGLPTDTDTQYF. DNA of the CDR3: TGCGCCAGCAGCTTAATGGGACTCCCGACGGACACAGATACGCAGTATTTT.